The 12 T cell receptor beta chains listed next were all sequenced from one sample in a study of CXCR3-negative and CXCR3-positive naive CD8 T cells. The study made its TRB cDNA libraries by 5' RACE, adding UMI labels. For each CDR3 protein, TCRdb gives one entry from its re-call of the 5' RACE reads, without DNA. The listing records about 130,000 distinct CDR3 sequences. Material for sequencing was naive CXCR3- CD8+ T cells from blood. The subset denotes: CD45RO-CCR7+CD27+CD95- naive CD8+ T cells lacking CXCR3 (TNR3-). The receptors here all came from a human donor in good health. Some clones in this sample may be carry-over from other donors' samples.

This sequence joins TRBV15 and TRBJ2-2. Germline CDR1 LNHNV, CDR2 YYDKDF (reference sequence). The CDR3 consists of 14 residues. CDR3 protein: CATSERLQSGELFF.

V and J are TRBV6-1 and TRBJ2-1. Germline CDR1 and CDR2: MNHNS and SASEGT. There are 13 residues in the CDR3. The CDR3 loop reads CASAVTRYNEQFF.

CDR3 loop: CASSPLTGYNEQFF. The rearrangement links TRBV13 to TRBJ2-1; the TCRdb D gene call, TRBD1, has no DNA to confirm it. This CDR3 comprises 14 residues. From germline, CDR1 is PRHDT and CDR2 FYEKMQ (reference sequence).

The gene calls are TRBV13 and TRBJ2-2; as DNA is missing, the TRBD2 call by TCRdb cannot be tested. This CDR3 region has 17 residues. Germline loops: CDR1 PRHDT, CDR2 FYEKMQ (reference sequence). CDR3 region: CASSFREREINTGELFF.

The genes are TRBV15 and TRBJ2-5; TCRdb proposes TRBD2, but this gene call is untestable without DNA. The CDR3 length is 15 residues. The V gene's germline CDR1 is LNHNV and CDR2 YYDKDF (reference sequence). The CDR3 protein is CATSREGLARETQYF.

The rearrangement uses TRBV5-1 and TRBJ2-1; TCRdb's D call of TRBD2 is untestable without DNA. The germline V gene encodes CDR1 SGHRS and CDR2 YFSETQ. The CDR3 consists of 18 residues. CDR3 protein: CASSLMGLAFSSYNEQFF.

The gene calls are TRBV14 and TRBJ2-7; the D call of TRBD1 rests on TCRdb alone, since no DNA is present to check it. There are 14 residues in the CDR3. Germline V gene lookup returns CDR1 SGHDN and CDR2 FVKESK. The CDR3 spells CASSQARGAYEQYF.

This chain connects TRBV27 to TRBJ2-7; lacking DNA, the TRBD1 call made by TCRdb goes unchecked. CDR1 is MNHEY, CDR2 SMNVEV, per germline (reference sequence). This CDR3 has 14 residues. CDR3 protein: CASSLSVQGYEQYF.

The rearrangement uses TRBV12-3 or TRBV12-4 and TRBJ2-5; TCRdb designates TRBD2, a call that cannot be tested without DNA. This CDR3 contains 16 residues. CDR3: CASSAGLAGGRETQYF.

This chain connects TRBV28 to TRBJ2-5; the TCRdb call, TRBD2, lacks DNA for checking. CDR1 and CDR2 from the germline V gene are MDHEN and SYDVKM. This CDR3 contains 15 residues. The CDR3 reads CASSPSGRVQETQYF.

The V call is TRBV6-5, the J call TRBJ2-3; TCRdb returns TRBD1, unconfirmable since there is no DNA. Germline lookup yields CDR1 MNHEY and CDR2 SVGAGI. The CDR3 has 15 amino acids. The CDR3 sequence is CASRDRGPSTDTQYF.

The rearrangement uses TRBV29-1 and TRBJ2-2; as DNA is missing, the TRBD1 call by TCRdb cannot be tested. The germline V gene has CDR1 SQVTM and CDR2 ANQGSEA. This CDR3 has 13 amino acids. The CDR3 loop reads CSVAPRNTGELFF.